Each of the 28 T cell receptor beta chains below was sequenced from the same sample in a study of shared clonotypes between healthy human individuals. Produced via immunoSEQ multiplex PCR; TCRdb's table is partial and in-frame only. The data hold about 590,000 clones, with nearly 97% observed a single time. The naive CD8 population came from CD45RO-negative cells selected for CCR7, without terminally differentiated effector memory CD45RA+ cells. The sequenced sample consisted of naive CD8+ T cells sorted from blood. Receptor source: a woman in her twenties or thirties in good health.

The CDR3: CASSASTGRSSDGYTF. CDR3 in DNA: TGTGCCAGCAGTGCCTCGACGGGACGATCGTCGGATGGCTACACCTTC. The V call is TRBV28, the J call TRBJ1-2; maybe TRBD1 (5 bases). The germline V and J ends were trimmed by 5 bases and 6 bases, with 22 bases remaining between them. The CDR3 covers 16 residues. CDR1 and CDR2 (germline): MDHEN, SYDVKM.

The chain joins TRBV30 to TRBJ2-7; 7 positions agree with TRBD1. The V gene end was trimmed by 5 bases and the J gene end by 0 bases; junction bases not matched to a gene: 1. The germline CDR1 and CDR2 sequences are GTSNPN and SVGIG (reference sequence). The CDR3 length is 12 residues. CDR3 nucleotide sequence: TGTGCCTGGCAGGGGGACTCCTACGAGCAGTACTTC. Residues: CAWQGDSYEQYF.

The rearrangement uses TRBV6-5 and TRBJ1-2; D gene ambiguous. V gave up 3 bases and J gave up 2 bases, with 13 bases separating them. The germline V gene encodes CDR1 MNHEY and CDR2 SVGAGI. The CDR3 is 15 residues long. Written as DNA, the CDR3 is TGTGCCAGCAGTTATAATGACGGATTGAACTATGGCTACACCTTC. This sequence encodes CASSYNDGLNYGYTF.

This sequence joins TRBV10-2 and TRBJ2-1; 10 nucleotides agree with TRBD1. The CDR3 loop spans 16 amino acids. Germline CDR1 reads WSHSY; CDR2 reads SAAADI. Germline trimming cut 3 bases from V and 6 bases from J; bases unmatched to any gene: 8. The CDR3 is CASSEFPGQGTNEQFF. The DNA of the CDR3 is TGCGCCAGCAGTGAATTCCCGGGACAGGGGACCAATGAGCAGTTCTTC.

With respect to this clone: The sample carries other DNA sequences with the same CDR3. The V call is TRBV19, the J call TRBJ2-7; 9 positions match TRBD1. Trimming took 7 bases from V and 3 from J; bases not matched to a gene: 7. This CDR3 is 14 amino acids long. The germline V gene has CDR1 LNHDA and CDR2 SQIVND (reference sequence). This CDR3 reads CASTPGTGNYEQYF. The CDR3 DNA is TGTGCCAGTACCCCCGGGACAGGGAACTACGAGCAGTACTTC.

The chain joins TRBV5-1 to TRBJ2-3; unclear D gene. CDR1 and CDR2 from the germline V gene are SGHRS and YFSETQ. Trimming removed 2 bases from V and 3 bases from J, with 7 bases in between. The CDR3 totals 13 residues. CDR3 DNA: TGCGCCAGCAGCTTTACCACGACAGATACGCAGTATTTT. Translating it yields CASSFTTTDTQYF.

The chain uses TRBV21-1 and TRBJ1-1. TRBV21-1 is annotated as a pseudogene. The length of the CDR3 is 16 residues. CDR3: CASSPVWGRGDTEAFF. The CDR3 DNA reads TGTGCCAGCAGTCCTGTATGGGGTCGGGGCGACACTGAAGCTTTCTTT.

This chain uses TRBV9 with TRBJ2-1; TRBD2 aligns across 7 bases. Looked up from germline, CDR1 is SGDLS and CDR2 is YYNGEE. This CDR3 region has 15 residues. The ends lost 2 bases at V and 6 bases at J; junction bases unmatched: 8. The CDR3 loop reads CASSVGGSQGNEQFF. The CDR3 DNA is TGTGCCAGCAGCGTTGGCGGGAGTCAAGGCAATGAGCAGTTCTTC.

The V call is TRBV19, the J call TRBJ1-1; no reliable D call. CDR3 length equals 14 residues. Trimming stripped 6 bases from V and 1 base from J, with 12 bases between. Per germline, CDR1 LNHDA and CDR2 SQIVND (reference sequence). The CDR3 here is CASRDGYSNTEAFF. The DNA for the CDR3 is TGTGCCAGTAGAGACGGCTATTCGAACACTGAAGCTTTCTTT.

This clone was counted once. This rearrangement joins TRBV27 to TRBJ2-3, with no clear D. Germline V lookup: CDR1 MNHEY, CDR2 SMNVEV (reference sequence). The ends were cut back, 0 bases at V and 2 bases at J, with 18 bases in the middle. The length of the CDR3 is 18 residues. CDR3 sequence reads: CASSLSFTPSSNTDTQYF. DNA for the CDR3: TGTGCCAGCAGTTTATCGTTCACTCCATCGTCCAACACAGATACGCAGTATTTT.

J is TRBJ2-3 and V is TRBV2; 11 nucleotides line up with TRBD2. J was trimmed by 2 bases and V by 6 bases; bases with no gene match: 10. The CDR3 is 17 amino acids. Germline CDR1 is SNHLY and CDR2 is FYNNEI. Here the CDR3 DNA reads TGTGCCAGCAGGGTTACAAAGACTAGCGGGAACACAGATACGCAGTATTTT. Its protein is CASRVTKTSGNTDTQYF.

This CDR3 is CASSGVLPYEQYF. The CDR3 nucleotides are TGTGCCAGCAGTGGGGTCCTTCCTTACGAGCAGTACTTC. The chain joins TRBV2 to TRBJ2-7, with unresolved D. Germline V gene sequence: CDR1 SNHLY, CDR2 FYNNEI. CDR3 length: 13 amino acids. V lost 4 bases and J 4 bases, leaving 11 bases between the germline ends. The entire variable domain, with the rest obtained from reference TRBV2 and TRBJ2-7, is as follows: EPEVTQTPSHQVTQMGQEVILRCVPISNHLYFYWYRQILGQKVEFLVSFYNNEISEKSEIFDDQFSVERPDGSNFTLKIRSTKLEDSAMYFCASSGVLPYEQYFGPGTRLTVT.

The chain carries TRBV20-1 and TRBJ1-1; D is undetermined. The V gene's germline CDR1 is DFQATT and CDR2 SNEGSKA (reference sequence). This CDR3 comprises 11 residues. Trimming removed 2 bases from V and 5 bases from J, with 6 bases in between. DNA of the CDR3: TGCAGTGCTAGAATTGTTACTGAAGCTTTCTTT. Its protein is CSARIVTEAFF.

The chain carries TRBV25-1 and TRBJ2-2; D is perhaps TRBD2 (5 bases). This CDR3 contains 14 residues. Germline lookup yields CDR1 MGHDK and CDR2 SYGVNS. Trimming removed 6 bases from V and 3 bases from J, with 11 bases in between. CDR3 amino acids: CASRLTGDTGELFF. CDR3 sequence (DNA): TGTGCCAGCAGACTCACCGGGGACACCGGGGAGCTGTTTTTT.

The chain has TRBV5-4 and TRBJ2-1, with 12 bases aligning to TRBD2. CDR1 SGHNT and CDR2 YYREEE come from the germline V gene (reference sequence). The J segment lost 7 bases and the V segment lost 2 bases, leaving 7 bases of the junction unmatched. CDR3 length equals 16 residues. CDR3 region: CASSFTSGRSLNEQFF. CDR3 DNA sequence: TGTGCCAGCAGCTTCACTAGCGGGAGGTCCCTAAATGAGCAGTTCTTC.

This chain links TRBV7-9 with TRBJ1-3; tentative D call: TRBD1 (5 bases). The length of the CDR3 is 13 residues. V was shortened by 3 bases and J by 8 bases, with 11 bases between the two germline ends. In germline, CDR1 is SEHNR, CDR2 FQNEAQ (reference sequence). The CDR3 reads CASSFKPGDTIYF. CDR3 bases: TGTGCCAGCAGCTTTAAGCCGGGGGACACCATATATTTT.

The V call is TRBV11-1, the J call TRBJ2-5; 9 bases are shared with TRBD2. The CDR3 totals 16 residues. Trimming removed 1 base from V and 1 base from J; junction bases left unmatched: 4. Germline V CDR1 and CDR2: SGHAT, FQDESV (reference sequence). CDR3 residues: CASSLVSGRAQETQYF. The CDR3 DNA reads TGTGCCAGCAGCTTAGTTAGCGGGAGAGCCCAAGAGACCCAGTACTTC.

The rearrangement links TRBV28 to TRBJ2-7; 7 bases map to TRBD2. Germline V gene sequence: CDR1 MDHEN, CDR2 SYDVKM. This CDR3 has 16 residues. The V segment lost 6 bases and the J segment 4 bases; nucleotides outside the gene matches: 15. The CDR3 here is CASRGAALGTNYEQYF. CDR3 nucleotides: TGTGCCAGCAGGGGTGCCGCCCTCGGGACTAATTACGAGCAGTACTTC.

The table lists this clone with a count of one. The CDR3 DNA follows: TGTGCCAGCAGCTATAAACTAGCGGGAGGTAGTTCCTACGAGCAGTACTTC. Translating it yields CASSYKLAGGSSYEQYF. V gene TRBV5-4 combines with J gene TRBJ2-7; the match to TRBD2 covers 12 bases. Germline values: CDR1 SGHNT, CDR2 YYREEE (reference sequence). This CDR3 is 17 amino acids long. Germline trimming cut 3 bases from V and 1 base from J; bases unmatched to any gene: 8.

The chain uses TRBV19 and TRBJ1-2; D possibly corresponds to TRBD1 (6 bases). Trimming took off 11 bases at V and 2 bases at J, with 12 bases between the two ends. Germline CDR1 and CDR2: LNHDA and SQIVND (reference sequence). The CDR3 totals 12 residues. Here the CDR3 reads CAQRQENYGYTF. CDR3 sequence (DNA): TGTGCCCAACGACAGGAGAACTATGGCTACACCTTC.

V is TRBV29-1 and J is TRBJ2-6; D unresolved. Looked up from germline, CDR1 is SQVTM and CDR2 is ANQGSEA. This CDR3 is 16 amino acids long. V was shortened by 0 bases and J by 0 bases, with 9 bases between the two germline ends. The CDR3 nucleotides are TGCAGCGTTGAAGATCCAGTCAGCTCTGGGGCCAACGTCCTGACTTTC. This encodes CSVEDPVSSGANVLTF.

The rearrangement uses TRBV2 and TRBJ2-7; D possibly matches TRBD1 or TRBD2 (5 bases each). The CDR3 is made up of 14 amino acids. The germline gives CDR1 SNHLY, CDR2 FYNNEI. The germline V and J ends were trimmed by 4 bases and 0 bases, with 10 bases remaining between them. The CDR3 region is CASSGQRGSYEQYF. CDR3 DNA sequence: TGTGCCAGCAGTGGGCAGAGGGGCTCCTACGAGCAGTACTTC.

V gene TRBV28 combines with J gene TRBJ1-5; perhaps TRBD1 as D (6 bases). The CDR3 is 19 amino acids. V lost 1 base and J 0 bases, leaving 19 bases between the germline ends. The germline V gene encodes CDR1 MDHEN and CDR2 SYDVKM. The CDR3 here is CASSLYTGSGGYSNQPQHF. The CDR3 nucleotides are TGTGCCAGCAGTTTATACACAGGGTCGGGGGGCTATAGCAATCAGCCCCAGCATTTT.

This rearrangement joins TRBV9 to TRBJ2-7; 10 bases fit TRBD1. CDR1 is SGDLS, CDR2 YYNGEE, per germline. The trim removed 3 bases at V and 5 bases at J, leaving 5 bases unmatched. The CDR3 is 14 amino acids. CDR3 nucleotides: TGTGCCAGCAGCGCTTCCGGGACAGGGGACGAGCAGTACTTC. Translated: CASSASGTGDEQYF.

The chain couples TRBV7-9 to TRBJ1-1, with D unresolved. V was trimmed by 5 bases and J by 2 bases, leaving 9 bases between them. There are 13 residues in the CDR3. Germline CDR1 SEHNR, CDR2 FQNEAQ (reference sequence). CDR3 coding DNA: TGTGCCAGCAGCCCGGGGTCCAACACTGAAGCTTTCTTT. It specifies CASSPGSNTEAFF. Filled out from reference TRBV7-9 and TRBJ1-1, the complete variable domain reads DTGVSQNPRHKITKRGQNVTFRCDPISEHNRLYWYRQTLGQGPEFLTYFQNEAQLEKSRLLSDRFSAERPKGSFSTLEIQRTEQGDSAMYLCASSPGSNTEAFFGQGTRLTVV.

Of note for this clone: The identical CDR3 is also encoded by other nucleotide sequences in the sample. The chain uses TRBV9 and TRBJ1-2, with D tentatively TRBD1 (6 bases). V was cut by 0 bases and J by 5 bases, with 8 bases left in between. The CDR3 is made up of 13 amino acids. From germline, CDR1 is SGDLS and CDR2 YYNGEE. CDR3 region: CASSVGTDYGYTF. CDR3 sequence (DNA): TGTGCCAGCAGCGTAGGGACAGATTATGGCTACACCTTC.

The V and J genes are TRBV4-1 and TRBJ2-3; D perhaps matches TRBD1 (6 bases). Germline assignment: CDR1 MGHRA and CDR2 YSYEKL. V lost 3 bases, J lost 2 bases, and 15 bases lay in between. CDR3 length: 16 residues. CDR3 DNA sequence: TGCGCCAGCAGCCAGCCCCAGGGGATTCCCACAGATACGCAGTATTTT. This sequence encodes CASSQPQGIPTDTQYF.

This chain links TRBV28 with TRBJ2-5; 7 nucleotides match TRBD2. The CDR3 extends over 14 amino acids. Per the germline V gene, CDR1 is MDHEN and CDR2 is SYDVKM. The junction had 13 bases not matched to a gene; V was cut back by 10 bases and J by 5 bases. The CDR3 sequence is CATFHRGRVETQYF. The CDR3 bases are TGTGCCACTTTTCATCGAGGGAGGGTTGAGACCCAGTACTTC.